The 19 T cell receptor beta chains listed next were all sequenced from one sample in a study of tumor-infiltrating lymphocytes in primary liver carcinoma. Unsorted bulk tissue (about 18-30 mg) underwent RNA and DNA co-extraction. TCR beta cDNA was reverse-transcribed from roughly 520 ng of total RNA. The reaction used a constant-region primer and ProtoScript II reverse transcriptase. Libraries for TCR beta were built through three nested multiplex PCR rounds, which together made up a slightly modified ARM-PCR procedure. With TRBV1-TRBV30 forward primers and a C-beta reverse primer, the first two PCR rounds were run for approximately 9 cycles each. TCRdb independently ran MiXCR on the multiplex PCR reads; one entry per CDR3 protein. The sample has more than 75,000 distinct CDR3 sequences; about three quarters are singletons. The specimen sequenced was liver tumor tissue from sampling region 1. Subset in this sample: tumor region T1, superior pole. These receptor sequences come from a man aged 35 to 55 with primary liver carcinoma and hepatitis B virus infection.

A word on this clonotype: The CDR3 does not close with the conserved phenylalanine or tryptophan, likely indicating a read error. DNA of the CDR3: TGTACCATCAGTGGCAGTACTTCTGGGGCCAACGTCCTGACTCTC. It yields the protein CTISGSTSGANVLTL. The rearrangement links TRBV10-3 to TRBJ2-6; D uncertain. This CDR3 has 15 residues. Germline CDR1 reads ENHRY; CDR2 reads SYGVKD.

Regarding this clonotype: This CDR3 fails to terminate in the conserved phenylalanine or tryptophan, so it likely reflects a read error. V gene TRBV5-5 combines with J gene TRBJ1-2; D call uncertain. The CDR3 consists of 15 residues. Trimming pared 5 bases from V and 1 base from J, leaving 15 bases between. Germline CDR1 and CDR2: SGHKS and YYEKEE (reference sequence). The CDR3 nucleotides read TGTGCCAGCAGTACCCGCACTGATTTTAACTATGGCTACACCTCC. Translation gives CASSTRTDFNYGYTS.

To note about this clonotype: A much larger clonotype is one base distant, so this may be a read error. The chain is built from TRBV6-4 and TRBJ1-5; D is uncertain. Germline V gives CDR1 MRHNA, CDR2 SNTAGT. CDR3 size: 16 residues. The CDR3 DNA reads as TGTGCCACTGACACTTTTTGCCCTTATAGCAGTCAGCCCCAGCATTTT. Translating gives CATDTFCPYSSQPQHF.

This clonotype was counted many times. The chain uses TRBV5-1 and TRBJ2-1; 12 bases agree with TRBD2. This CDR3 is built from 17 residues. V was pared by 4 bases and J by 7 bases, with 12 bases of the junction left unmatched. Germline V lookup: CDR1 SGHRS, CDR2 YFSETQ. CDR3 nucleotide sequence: TGCGCCAGCAGCCCGAGGTCGCTAGCGGGAGGGGGGAATGAGCAGTTCTTC. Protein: CASSPRSLAGGGNEQFF.

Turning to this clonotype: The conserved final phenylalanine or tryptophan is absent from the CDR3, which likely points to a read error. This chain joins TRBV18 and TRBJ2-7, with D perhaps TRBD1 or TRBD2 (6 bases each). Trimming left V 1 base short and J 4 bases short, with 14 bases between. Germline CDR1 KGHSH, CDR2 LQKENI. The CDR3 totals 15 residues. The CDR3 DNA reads TGTGCCAGCTCACCACTAGGGGGGACTCGGTACGAGCAGTACTAT. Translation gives CASSPLGGTRYEQYY.

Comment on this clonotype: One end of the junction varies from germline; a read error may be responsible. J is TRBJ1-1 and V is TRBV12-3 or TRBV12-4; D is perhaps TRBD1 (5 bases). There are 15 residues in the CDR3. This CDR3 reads CASSKADTLNTEAFF. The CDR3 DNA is TGTGCGAGCAGTAAAGCGGACACTCTTAACACTGAAGCTTTCTTT.

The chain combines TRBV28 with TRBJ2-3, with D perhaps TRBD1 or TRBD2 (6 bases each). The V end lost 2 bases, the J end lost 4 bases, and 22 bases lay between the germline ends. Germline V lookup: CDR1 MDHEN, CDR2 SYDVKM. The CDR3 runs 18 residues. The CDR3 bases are TGTGCCAGCAGTTTAGATAAAGGGGGGCGCGGGTTTGCAGATACGCAGTATTTT. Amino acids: CASSLDKGGRGFADTQYF.

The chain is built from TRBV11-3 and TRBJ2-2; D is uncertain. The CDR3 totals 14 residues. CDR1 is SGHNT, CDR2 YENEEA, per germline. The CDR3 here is CVNSRGQYTGELFF. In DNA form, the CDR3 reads TGTGTCAACAGCCGCGGCCAATACACCGGGGAGCTGTTTTTT.

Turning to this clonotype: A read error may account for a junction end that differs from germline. The CDR3 sequence is CVSRLGRANEQLF. CDR3 DNA sequence: TGTGTCAGCAGGTTAGGCCGGGCAAATGAGCAGCTCTTC. This chain uses TRBV11-1 with TRBJ2-1; D is undetermined. Germline assignment: CDR1 SGHAT and CDR2 FQDESV (reference sequence). The CDR3 loop spans 13 amino acids. Looking up the rest from reference TRBV11-1 and TRBJ2-1 gives the full variable domain: EAEVAQSPRYKITEKSQAVAFWCDPISGHATLYWYRQILGQGPELLVQFQDESVVDDSQLPKDRFSAERLKGVDSTLKIQPAELGDSAMYLCVSRLGRANEQLFGPGTRLTVL.

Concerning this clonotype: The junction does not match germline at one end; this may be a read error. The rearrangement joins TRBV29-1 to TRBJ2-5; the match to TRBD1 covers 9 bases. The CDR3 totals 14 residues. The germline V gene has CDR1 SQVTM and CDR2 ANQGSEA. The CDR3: CSVEDSGTGKTHYF. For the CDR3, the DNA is TGCAGCGTTGAAGATTCAGGGACAGGGAAGACCCATTACTTC.

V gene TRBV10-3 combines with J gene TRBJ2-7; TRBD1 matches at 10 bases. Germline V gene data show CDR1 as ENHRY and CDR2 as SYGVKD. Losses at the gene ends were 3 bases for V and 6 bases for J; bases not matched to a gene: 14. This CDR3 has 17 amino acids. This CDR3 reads CAISDHRPGQGFGEQYF. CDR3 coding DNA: TGTGCCATCAGTGACCATCGCCCGGGACAGGGGTTCGGCGAGCAGTACTTC.

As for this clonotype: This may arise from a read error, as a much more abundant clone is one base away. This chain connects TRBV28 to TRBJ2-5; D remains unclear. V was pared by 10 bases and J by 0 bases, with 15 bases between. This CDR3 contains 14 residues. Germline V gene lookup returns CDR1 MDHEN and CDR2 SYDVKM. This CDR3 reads CATSPSYYQETQYF. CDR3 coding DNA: TGTGCCACCAGCCCCTCGTATTACCAAGAGACCCAGTACTTC.

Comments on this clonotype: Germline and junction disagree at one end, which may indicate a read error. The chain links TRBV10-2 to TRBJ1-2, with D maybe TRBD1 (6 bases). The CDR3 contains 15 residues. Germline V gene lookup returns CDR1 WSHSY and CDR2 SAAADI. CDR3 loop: CASSDWTEGLVGYTF. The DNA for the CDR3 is TGCGCCAGTAGTGATTGGACAGAGGGCCTCGTTGGCTACACCTTC.

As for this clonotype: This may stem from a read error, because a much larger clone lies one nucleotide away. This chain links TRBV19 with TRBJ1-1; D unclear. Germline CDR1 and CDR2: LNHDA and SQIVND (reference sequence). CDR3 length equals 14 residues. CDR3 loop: CTSSIDKRNTEAFF. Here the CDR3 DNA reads TGTACCAGTAGTATAGATAAAAGGAACACTGAAGCTTTCTTT.

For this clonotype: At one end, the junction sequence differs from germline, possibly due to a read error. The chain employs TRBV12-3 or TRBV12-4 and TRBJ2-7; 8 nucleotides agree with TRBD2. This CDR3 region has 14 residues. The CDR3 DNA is TGCGCCAGCAGTTTTAGCGGGAACTCCTACGAGCAGTACTTC. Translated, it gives CASSFSGNSYEQYF.

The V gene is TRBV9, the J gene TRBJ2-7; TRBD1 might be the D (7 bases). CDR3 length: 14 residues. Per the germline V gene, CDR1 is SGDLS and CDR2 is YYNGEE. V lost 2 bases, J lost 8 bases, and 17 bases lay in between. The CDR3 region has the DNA TGTGCCAGCAGCGTCCAGGGGGGAGATTACAAGCAGTACTTC. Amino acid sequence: CASSVQGGDYKQYF.

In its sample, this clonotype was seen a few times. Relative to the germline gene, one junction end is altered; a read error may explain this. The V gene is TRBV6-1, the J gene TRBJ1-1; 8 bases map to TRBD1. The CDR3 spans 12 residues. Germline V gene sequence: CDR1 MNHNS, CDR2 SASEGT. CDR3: CTTSGQALEAFF. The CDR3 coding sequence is TGTACCACTTCGGGACAGGCACTCGAAGCCTTCTTT.

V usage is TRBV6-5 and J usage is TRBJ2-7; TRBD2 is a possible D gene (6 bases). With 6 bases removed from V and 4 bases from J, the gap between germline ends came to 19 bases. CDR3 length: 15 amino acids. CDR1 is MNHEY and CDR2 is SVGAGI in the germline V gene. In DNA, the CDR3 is TGTGCCAGCAGCCACGGAGTAGCGGCGTCATACGAGCAGTACTTC. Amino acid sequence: CASSHGVAASYEQYF.

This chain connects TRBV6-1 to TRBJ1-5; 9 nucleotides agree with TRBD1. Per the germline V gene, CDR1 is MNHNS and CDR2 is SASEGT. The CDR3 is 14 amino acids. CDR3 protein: CVNLGGQGEQPQHF. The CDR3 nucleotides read TGTGTCAACCTGGGGGGACAGGGCGAGCAGCCCCAGCATTTT.